Shown below are 32 T cell receptor beta chains from a single sample sequenced in a study of T cell responses to AZD1222 COVID-19 vaccine. Some clones are missing from TCRdb's copy, which holds only in-frame ones; the method was immunoSEQ multiplex PCR. Among around 180,000 clones listed, roughly 92% were seen once. The sample was peripheral blood, taken on day 0 of AZD1222 vaccination. Every receptor here comes from an adult in good health.

The CDR3 is CASSFWGAQYF. The CDR3 nucleotides are TGTGCCAGCAGTTTTTGGGGAGCCCAGTACTTC. The V gene is TRBV12-3 or TRBV12-4, the J gene TRBJ2-5; D may be TRBD2 (5 bases). Between the trimmed V and J ends, which lost 3 bases and 9 bases, there was a span of 8 bases. This CDR3 region has 11 residues.

The CDR3 DNA follows: TGTGCCAGCAGACGTACTCTAGCGGGGGAGCAGTACTTC. This sequence encodes CASRRTLAGEQYF. The chain is built from TRBV6-6 and TRBJ2-7; 9 bases align to TRBD2. Germline CDR1 and CDR2: MNHNY and SVGAGI (reference sequence). The CDR3 is 13 residues long. Germline trimming cut 6 bases from V and 7 bases from J; bases unmatched to any gene: 7.

This chain joins TRBV27 and TRBJ1-2; D is perhaps TRBD1 (6 bases). V lost 5 bases and J lost 3, with 16 bases in between. The length of the CDR3 is 15 residues. Looked up from germline, CDR1 is MNHEY and CDR2 is SMNVEV (reference sequence). This CDR3 reads CASSAKGHRDYGYTF. CDR3 DNA: TGTGCCAGCAGTGCGAAGGGACACAGAGACTATGGCTACACCTTC.

The V call is TRBV9, the J call TRBJ1-2, with no clear D. The CDR3 runs to 12 residues. Trimming removed 3 bases at V and 2 bases at J, with 5 bases between. The germline gives CDR1 SGDLS, CDR2 YYNGEE. The CDR3 protein is CASSGTNYGYTF. The DNA of the CDR3 is TGTGCCAGCAGCGGCACCAACTATGGCTACACCTTC.

The chain carries TRBV7-8 and TRBJ1-5; 11 positions agree with TRBD1. After removal of 1 base from V and 4 bases from J, the junction contained 3 bases not matched to a gene. Germline V gene sequence: CDR1 SGHVS, CDR2 FQNEAQ. This CDR3 spans 16 amino acids. In DNA form, the CDR3 reads TGTGCCAGCAGCTTAGTGGGACAGGGGGATAATCAGCCCCAGCATTTT. Translating gives CASSLVGQGDNQPQHF.

This clone was seen a handful of times. V usage is TRBV6-4 and J usage is TRBJ1-1; D remains ambiguous. The germline gives CDR1 MRHNA, CDR2 SNTAGT. Deletions cut 6 bases from V and 7 bases from J, with 12 bases between. The CDR3 loop spans 12 amino acids. Here the CDR3 DNA reads TGTGCCAGCAGGGGAGCGGACTTTGAAGCTTTCTTT. As protein: CASRGADFEAFF.

The chain recombines TRBV6-5 with TRBJ2-2; weak D call: TRBD1 (6 bases). This CDR3 has 15 amino acids. V was clipped by 2 bases and J by 4 bases, with 11 bases between them. Germline lookup yields CDR1 MNHEY and CDR2 SVGAGI. Here the CDR3 DNA reads TGTGCCAGCAGTTACCAGGGGCATGGCACCGGGGAGCTGTTTTTT. Translation gives CASSYQGHGTGELFF.

The chain couples TRBV9 to TRBJ2-3; 9 nucleotides line up with TRBD2. This CDR3 spans 18 amino acids. The junction had 13 bases not matched to a gene; V was cut back by 3 bases and J by 2 bases. Germline V lookup: CDR1 SGDLS, CDR2 YYNGEE. The DNA of the CDR3 is TGTGCCAGCAGCGCCATAATAGCGACTAGCGGAAACACAGATACGCAGTATTTT. Protein sequence: CASSAIIATSGNTDTQYF.

DNA for the CDR3: TGTGCCAGCGTGAGGGACACGAGCTACTCTGGAAACACCATATATTTT. Its protein is CASVRDTSYSGNTIYF. The rearrangement joins TRBV6-6 to TRBJ1-3; perhaps TRBD1 as D (6 bases). CDR3 length: 16 amino acids. Per germline, CDR1 MNHNY and CDR2 SVGAGI (reference sequence). Trimming left V 8 bases short and J 0 bases short, with 17 bases between.

V usage is TRBV7-3 and J usage is TRBJ1-1; D gene uncertain. The ends were cut back, 6 bases at V and 3 bases at J, with 11 bases in the middle. Germline loops: CDR1 SGHTA, CDR2 FQGTGA. This CDR3 is 13 amino acids long. The chain's CDR3 is CASSQRGDTEAFF. The DNA for the CDR3 is TGTGCCAGCAGTCAACGTGGGGACACTGAAGCTTTCTTT. Using reference TRBV7-3 and TRBJ1-1 for the parts outside the CDR3, the full variable domain is GAGVSQTPSNKVTEKGKYVELRCDPISGHTALYWYRQSLGQGPEFLIYFQGTGAADDSGLPNDRFFAVRPEGSVSTLKIQRTERGDSAVYLCASSQRGDTEAFFGQGTRLTVV.

This clone was found once. This rearrangement joins TRBV7-9 to TRBJ1-2, with 9 bases matching TRBD1. Germline trimming cut 5 bases from V and 5 bases from J; bases unmatched to any gene: 12. CDR3 length equals 16 residues. CDR1 is SEHNR and CDR2 is FQNEAQ in the germline V gene (reference sequence). CDR3 DNA sequence: TGTGCCAGCAGCGGGGCCGGGACAGGGTGGGAATATGGCTACACCTTC. Its protein product is CASSGAGTGWEYGYTF. The full variable domain, with the rest looked up from reference TRBV7-9 and TRBJ1-2, is DTGVSQNPRHKITKRGQNVTFRCDPISEHNRLYWYRQTLGQGPEFLTYFQNEAQLEKSRLLSDRFSAERPKGSFSTLEIQRTEQGDSAMYLCASSGAGTGWEYGYTFGSGTRLTVV.

J is TRBJ1-5 and V is TRBV12-3 or TRBV12-4, with D perhaps TRBD1 (6 bases). Trimming pared 6 bases from V and 2 bases from J, leaving 8 bases between. The CDR3 runs 13 residues. This CDR3 reads CASRWTGNQPQHF. The CDR3 DNA follows: TGTGCCAGCAGGTGGACAGGCAATCAGCCCCAGCATTTT.

This rearrangement joins TRBV28 to TRBJ1-1; maybe TRBD1 (6 bases). Germline V gene lookup returns CDR1 MDHEN and CDR2 SYDVKM. V lost 5 bases and J 1 base, leaving 14 bases between the germline ends. This CDR3 region has 15 residues. The chain's CDR3 is CASSLQGNGNTEAFF. CDR3 coding DNA: TGTGCCAGCAGTCTTCAGGGGAATGGGAACACTGAAGCTTTCTTT.

The V gene is TRBV28, the J gene TRBJ2-2; a possible D gene is TRBD2 (6 bases). The V and J ends lost 11 bases and 4 bases respectively, with 20 bases between them. This CDR3 is built from 15 residues. Per germline, CDR1 MDHEN and CDR2 SYDVKM. The CDR3 DNA follows: TGTGCCGTACCGGACAAGACTAGGGCCACCGGGGAGCTGTTTTTT. It is translated as CAVPDKTRATGELFF.

The gene calls are TRBV15 and TRBJ1-6; D uncertain. The V gene lost 0 bases and the J gene lost 0 bases, with 9 bases spanning the gap. Germline CDR1 reads LNHNV; CDR2 reads YYDKDF (reference sequence). This CDR3 spans 17 amino acids. DNA for the CDR3: TGTGCCACCAGCAGAGATTTGGGGAGCTCCTATAATTCACCCCTCCACTTT. Translation: CATSRDLGSSYNSPLHF.

The rearrangement uses TRBV27 and TRBJ2-1, with 10 bases aligning to TRBD2. The CDR3 loop spans 15 amino acids. CDR1 and CDR2 from the germline V gene are MNHEY and SMNVEV (reference sequence). Trimming took 5 bases from V and 5 from J; bases not matched to a gene: 6. The CDR3 DNA reads TGTGCCAGCAGTCTGCTAGCGGGAGCGAACAATGAGCAGTTCTTC. Its protein product is CASSLLAGANNEQFF.

The chain employs TRBV11-2 and TRBJ2-5; the D gene is possibly TRBD2 (6 bases). Germline V CDR1 and CDR2: SGHAT, FQNNGV. Trimming took 6 bases from V and 0 from J, leaving 8 bases between them. The length of the CDR3 is 13 residues. Here the CDR3 DNA reads TGTGCCAGCAGGTGGGGGGACCAAGAGACCCAGTACTTC. Its protein is CASRWGDQETQYF.

This clone was picked up one time. V and J are TRBV5-6 and TRBJ1-4; D may be TRBD1 (6 bases). V was pared by 4 bases and J by 4 bases, with 14 bases between. Per germline, CDR1 SGHDT and CDR2 YYEEEE. The CDR3 is made up of 15 amino acids. The CDR3: CASSGRQALNEKLFF. The CDR3 region has the DNA TGTGCCAGCAGCGGAAGACAGGCCCTTAATGAAAAACTGTTTTTT.

This clone was seen a handful of times. The V gene is TRBV14, the J gene TRBJ2-2, with 7 bases that match TRBD1. The length of the CDR3 is 15 residues. V was pared by 1 base and J by 3 bases, with 2 bases of the junction left unmatched. Germline values: CDR1 SGHDN, CDR2 FVKESK. The CDR3 DNA reads as TGTGCCAGCAGCCAAGGGGACAGATACACCGGGGAGCTGTTTTTT. It translates to CASSQGDRYTGELFF.

This clone appeared once. This sequence joins TRBV6-4 and TRBJ2-5, with D unclear. The CDR3 extends over 14 amino acids. The germline V gene has CDR1 MRHNA and CDR2 SNTAGT. The V end lost 0 bases, the J end lost 7 bases, and 12 bases lay between the germline ends. The CDR3 region has the DNA TGTGCCAGCAGTGACTCGATGGGGTCGGGGACCCAGTACTTC. Residues: CASSDSMGSGTQYF.

The chain recombines TRBV6-2 or TRBV6-3 with TRBJ2-7; the D is unclear. The CDR3 runs to 14 residues. V was shortened by 0 bases and J by 2 bases, with 8 bases between the two germline ends. Germline V gene sequence: CDR1 MNHEY, CDR2 SVGEGT. The CDR3 bases are TGTGCCAGCAGTTACTCAAGCTGGACCTACGAGCAGTACGTC. This gives the protein CASSYSSWTYEQYV.

The rearrangement links TRBV6-5 to TRBJ1-1, with TRBD1 identical over 7 bases. The trim removed 4 bases at V and 2 bases at J, leaving 4 bases unmatched. The germline V gene has CDR1 MNHEY and CDR2 SVGAGI. The CDR3 has 14 residues. Here the CDR3 DNA reads TGTGCCAGCAGTTCGGACAGGAAAAACACTGAAGCTTTCTTT. Its translation is CASSSDRKNTEAFF.

The V gene is TRBV5-1, the J gene TRBJ1-3; D is perhaps TRBD1 (6 bases). Trimming shortened V by 1 base and J by 0 bases, and 23 bases separated the two germline ends. The CDR3 is made up of 20 amino acids. Germline CDR1 and CDR2: SGHRS and YFSETQ. DNA of the CDR3: TGCGCCAGCAGCTTGAGGTCTCGGACCTCGGGGGCCCTCTCTGGAAACACCATATATTTT. As protein: CASSLRSRTSGALSGNTIYF. Complete variable domain (other parts from reference TRBV5-1 and TRBJ1-3): KAGVTQTPRYLIKTRGQQVTLSCSPISGHRSVSWYQQTPGQGLQFLFEYFSETQRNKGNFPGRFSGRQFSNSRSEMNVSTLELGDSALYLCASSLRSRTSGALSGNTIYFGEGSWLTVV.

This sequence joins TRBV7-9 and TRBJ2-3, with 14 bases that match TRBD2. This CDR3 region has 18 residues. CDR1 is SEHNR and CDR2 is FQNEAQ in the germline V gene (reference sequence). V shed 5 bases and J 6 bases; nucleotides not matched to a gene: 13. The CDR3 sequence: CASSAPGLAGVGGDTQYF. The CDR3 nucleotides are TGTGCCAGCAGCGCCCCGGGACTAGCGGGAGTGGGAGGGGATACGCAGTATTTT.

This clone is labeled as medium-sized (0.01 to 0.1%). This rearrangement joins TRBV6-5 to TRBJ2-2; no definite D call. From germline, CDR1 is MNHEY and CDR2 SVGAGI. The V and J ends lost 7 bases and 5 bases respectively, with 11 bases between them. The CDR3 has 13 amino acids. CDR3 nucleotides: TGTGCCAGCAAGGGAAGGGATACCGGGGAGCTGTTTTTT. Encoded protein: CASKGRDTGELFF.

This clone came up once. V and J are TRBV5-1 and TRBJ2-1; perhaps TRBD2 as D (6 bases). Germline V lookup: CDR1 SGHRS, CDR2 YFSETQ. Trimming removed 0 bases from V and 5 bases from J, with 15 bases in between. The CDR3 is 16 residues long. CDR3 nucleotides: TGCGCCAGCAGCTTGGGTGGCACCTCGGGGGACAATGAGCAGTTCTTC. This encodes CASSLGGTSGDNEQFF.

V gene TRBV6-6 combines with J gene TRBJ1-1; no reliable D call. There are 14 residues in the CDR3. The germline V gene encodes CDR1 MNHNY and CDR2 SVGAGI (reference sequence). Trimming removed 2 bases from V and 0 bases from J, with 7 bases in between. The CDR3 region is CASSYGELNTEAFF. Here the CDR3 DNA reads TGTGCCAGCAGTTACGGCGAATTGAACACTGAAGCTTTCTTT.

The J gene is TRBJ2-2, the V gene TRBV5-6; D is ambiguous. CDR3 length equals 13 residues. The V gene's germline CDR1 is SGHDT and CDR2 YYEEEE. The ends were cut back, 4 bases at V and 3 bases at J, with 7 bases in the middle. The CDR3 DNA follows: TGTGCCAGCAGCCGGCAGGACACCGGGGAGCTGTTTTTT. The encoded protein is CASSRQDTGELFF.

V and J are TRBV3-1 (or the pseudogene TRBV3-2) and TRBJ2-1; perhaps D is TRBD1 or TRBD2 (5 bases each). Trimming removed 0 bases at V and 8 bases at J, with 17 bases between. CDR1 is LGHDT, CDR2 YNNKEL, per germline (reference sequence). CDR3 size: 16 residues. CDR3 nucleotides: TGTGCCAGCAGCCAAGACCGTGGGACCCAGGCGTATGAGCAGTTCTTC. It codes for CASSQDRGTQAYEQFF.

About this clone: Other DNA sequences of this sample code for an identical CDR3. The V gene is TRBV3-1 (or the pseudogene TRBV3-2), the J gene TRBJ1-5; D might be TRBD1 (5 bases). The germline gives CDR1 LGHDT, CDR2 YNNKEL (reference sequence). This CDR3 contains 13 residues. V was trimmed by 4 bases and J by 7 bases, leaving 11 bases between them. CDR3 amino acids: CASSRGVGQPQHF. In DNA form, the CDR3 reads TGTGCCAGCAGCCGGGGGGTGGGGCAGCCCCAGCATTTT.

J is TRBJ1-5 and V is TRBV7-9, with unresolved D. The length of the CDR3 is 14 residues. CDR1 is SEHNR and CDR2 is FQNEAQ in the germline V gene (reference sequence). Trimming removed 4 bases at V and 5 bases at J, with 12 bases between. CDR3 in DNA: TGTGCCAGCAGCTCGGCCAGGCTCGATCAGCCCCAGCATTTT. Amino acid sequence: CASSSARLDQPQHF.

The chain has TRBV5-4 and TRBJ1-2, with no clear D. Germline loops: CDR1 SGHNT, CDR2 YYREEE (reference sequence). The ends were cut back, 0 bases at V and 8 bases at J, with 8 bases in the middle. The CDR3 spans 12 residues. CDR3 bases: TGTGCCAGCAGCTTGGATTCGCGGGGCTACACCTTC. This sequence encodes CASSLDSRGYTF.